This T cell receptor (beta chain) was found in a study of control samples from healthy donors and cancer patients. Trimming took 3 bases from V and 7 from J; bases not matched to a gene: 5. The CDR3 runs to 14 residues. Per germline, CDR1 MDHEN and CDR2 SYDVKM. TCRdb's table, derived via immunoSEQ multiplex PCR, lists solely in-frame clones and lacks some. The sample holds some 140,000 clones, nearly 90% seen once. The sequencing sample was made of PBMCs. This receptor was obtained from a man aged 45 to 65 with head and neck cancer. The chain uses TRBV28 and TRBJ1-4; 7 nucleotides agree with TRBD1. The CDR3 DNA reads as TGTGCCAGCAGTTTTGTTACAGGGGTTGAAAAACTGTTTTTT. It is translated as CASSFVTGVEKLFF.